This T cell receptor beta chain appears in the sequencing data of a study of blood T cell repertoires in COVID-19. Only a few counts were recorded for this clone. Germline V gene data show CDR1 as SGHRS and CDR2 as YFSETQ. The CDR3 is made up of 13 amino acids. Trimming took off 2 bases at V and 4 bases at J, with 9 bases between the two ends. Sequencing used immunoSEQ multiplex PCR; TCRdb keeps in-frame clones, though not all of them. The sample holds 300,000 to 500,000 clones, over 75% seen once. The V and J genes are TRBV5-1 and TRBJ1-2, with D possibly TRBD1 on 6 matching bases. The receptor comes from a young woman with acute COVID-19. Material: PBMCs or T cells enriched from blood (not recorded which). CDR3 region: CASSFTGSYGYTF. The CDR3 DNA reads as TGCGCCAGCAGCTTTACAGGGTCCTATGGCTACACCTTC.